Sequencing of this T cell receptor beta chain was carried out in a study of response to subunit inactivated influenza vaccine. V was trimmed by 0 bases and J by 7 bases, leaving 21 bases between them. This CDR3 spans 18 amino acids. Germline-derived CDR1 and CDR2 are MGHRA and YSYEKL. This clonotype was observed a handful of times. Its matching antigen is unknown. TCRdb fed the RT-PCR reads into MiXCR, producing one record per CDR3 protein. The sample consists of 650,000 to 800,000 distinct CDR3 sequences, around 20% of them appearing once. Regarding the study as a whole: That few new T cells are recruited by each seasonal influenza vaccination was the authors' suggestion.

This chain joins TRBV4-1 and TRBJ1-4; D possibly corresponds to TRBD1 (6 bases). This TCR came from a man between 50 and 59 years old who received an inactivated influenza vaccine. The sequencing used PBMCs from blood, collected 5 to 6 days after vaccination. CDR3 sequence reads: CASSQELNLQGSSEKLFF. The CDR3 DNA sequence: TGCGCCAGCAGCCAAGAACTTAACTTACAGGGTAGTAGTGAAAAACTGTTTTTT.